A single count supports the clone carrying this T cell receptor beta chain. This sample was included in a study of blood T cell repertoires in COVID-19. Study as a whole: Recovery among Cohort 3 donors was established by two negative PCRs, clearance, or symptom resolution. Sample material is recorded as cDNA or gDNA derived from T cells, B-cell-depleted T cells, or PBMCs.

Some clones are missing from TCRdb's copy, which holds only in-frame ones; the method was immunoSEQ multiplex PCR. The sample contains 150,000 to 200,000 clones, 70% to 90% of which appear only once. Individuals drawn from 20 to 30 US areas were about 18 to 95 years old. V was pared by 4 bases and J by 10 bases, with 11 bases of the junction left unmatched. This CDR3 spans 15 amino acids. Per the germline V gene, CDR1 is SEHNR and CDR2 is FQNEAQ (reference sequence). The receptor was isolated from a woman aged 35 to 49 in a cohort exposed to, infected with or recovered from COVID-19 (not recorded which). The gene calls are TRBV7-9 and TRBJ2-1, with TRBD1 identical over 9 bases. Material: PBMCs or T cells enriched from blood (not recorded which). CDR3 bases: TGTGCCAGCAGCTCGAACAGGGGGCTAAAGGGGGAGCAGTTCTTC. Translating gives CASSSNRGLKGEQFF.